A selection of T cell receptor beta chains follows, all from one sample in a study of spatial heterogeneity in lung cancer. TCRdb called the 5' RACE reads again in MiXCR, with one record for every CDR3 protein. The sample carries 35,000 to 55,000 distinct CDR3 sequences, over 6.5% recorded once. The sequenced sample was PBMCs, obtained at surgery. These receptors came from a female donor with early-stage non-small cell lung cancer. CDR3s include the opening cysteine and the closing phenylalanine or tryptophan. The order of the fields is V gene, J gene, clone size, D gene, CDR3 DNA, CDR3 protein. The D gene is left open where the match is weak. Where a row states a size, it is once, few, many or the class of an expanded clone; other rows omit it.

TRBV6-1	TRBJ2-2	many	.	TGTGCCAGCAGGGCGGCCGCTCTAAACACCGGGGAGCTGTTTTTT	CASRAAALNTGELFF
TRBV29-1	TRBJ1-1	few	.	TGCAGCGTTGTCAGTATGGACGACAACACTGAAGCTTTCTTT	CSVVSMDDNTEAFF
TRBV12-3/TRBV12-4	TRBJ1-5	many	.	TGTGCCAGCAGTTTAGACAGGGATCAGCCCCAGCATTTT	CASSLDRDQPQHF
TRBV24-1	TRBJ2-3	many	.	TGTGCCACCAGTGATTACACAGATACGCAGTATTTT	CATSDYTDTQYF
TRBV2	TRBJ2-5	few	TRBD2	TGTGCCAGCAGTGATTCGGGACTAGCGGGGGCGATAAAAGAGACCCAGTACTTC	CASSDSGLAGAIKETQYF
TRBV11-2	TRBJ2-3	.	TRBD2	TGTGCCAGCAGCATAGGAGGACTAGATACAGATACGCAGTGTTTT	CASSIGGLDTDTQCF
TRBV12-3/TRBV12-4	TRBJ1-4	.	.	TGTGCCAGCAGTCCCCAGGGTGGAACTAATGAAAAACTGTTTTTT	CASSPQGGTNEKLFF
TRBV5-1	TRBJ1-1	few	TRBD1	TGCGCCAGCACCCAAGGGACAGGGGGCTCTACTGAAGCTTTCTTT	CASTQGTGGSTEAFF
TRBV28	TRBJ1-5	.	.	TGTGCCAGCAATATCATCAGCGGCAATCAGCCCCAGCATTTT	CASNIISGNQPQHF
TRBV11-1	TRBJ2-3	many	.	TGTGCCAGCAGCTCCGTAGTGCGTACGCAGTATTTT	CASSSVVRTQYF
TRBV15	TRBJ2-5	few	.	TGTGCCACCGAAAGACGGTCCCCGGGAGAGACCCAGTACTTC	CATERRSPGETQYF
TRBV18	TRBJ2-3	many	.	TGTGCCAGCTCACTTCCTAGCACAGATACGCAGTATTTT	CASSLPSTDTQYF
TRBV5-1	TRBJ1-2	many	.	TGCGCCAGCAGCTTGGCCGTAGGGCCAGGTAACTATGGCTACACCTTC	CASSLAVGPGNYGYTF
TRBV2	TRBJ2-7	many	TRBD1	TGTGCCAGCAGTTTCGGACAGGGAAGCTACGAGCAGTACTTC	CASSFGQGSYEQYF
TRBV11-3	TRBJ2-7	.	.	TGTGCCAGCAGCTTAACTTCGTACGAGCAGTACTTC	CASSLTSYEQYF
TRBV5-5	TRBJ1-2	.	.	TGTGCCAGCAGCTTTGCTCAGGGAGATGGCTACACCTTC	CASSFAQGDGYTF
TRBV28	TRBJ2-7	few	.	TGTGCCGGCAGTCTCGTCCAGACAGGAAATCTGTGGTACTTC	CAGSLVQTGNLWYF
TRBV29-1	TRBJ1-4	many	.	TGCAGCGTTCTGGGTGGCCTTTTCGGAGCTGATGAAAAACTGTTTTTT	CSVLGGLFGADEKLFF
TRBV7-2	TRBJ1-5	.	.	TGTGCCAGCAGCTTGTCCAGCAATCAGCCCCAGCATTTT	CASSLSSNQPQHF
TRBV2	TRBJ1-6	.	.	TGTGCCAGCAGGGAAACAGGCGCCTATAATTCACCCCTCCACTTT	CASRETGAYNSPLHF
TRBV11-2	TRBJ2-3	many	TRBD1	TGTGCCAGCAGCTTAGGGGGGGACAGGGTCACAGATACGCAGTATTTT	CASSLGGDRVTDTQYF
TRBV27	TRBJ1-5	many	.	TGTGCCAGCAGTTTATTTGCAGGGAGCAATCAGCCCCAGCATTTT	CASSLFAGSNQPQHF
TRBV6-5	TRBJ1-2	.	.	TGTGCCAGCAGTTACCCACAGGGAACCACCTATGGCTACACCTTC	CASSYPQGTTYGYTF
TRBV7-6	TRBJ2-7	many	.	TGTGCCAGCAGCCCCCTTGGATTAACCTACGAGCAGTACTTC	CASSPLGLTYEQYF
TRBV4-1	TRBJ1-5	many	.	TGCGCCAGCAGCCAAGGGGGATCCCGGGCCTGGGGCAATCAGCCCCAGCATTTT	CASSQGGSRAWGNQPQHF
TRBV29-1	TRBJ1-4	.	.	TGCAGCGTTGTAGGGATTAATGAAAAACTGTTTTTT	CSVVGINEKLFF
TRBV7-2	TRBJ1-1	many	.	TGTGCCAGCAGCTTAAGGTCGTACATGAACACTGAAGCTTTCTTT	CASSLRSYMNTEAFF
TRBV11-2	TRBJ2-2	few	.	TGTGCCAGCAGCCCCGAAGGTTTAGGGTCCGGGGAGCTGTTTTTT	CASSPEGLGSGELFF
TRBV12-3/TRBV12-4	TRBJ2-1	many	.	TGTGCCAGCCTAATACGTGGGCATGAGCAGTTCTTC	CASLIRGHEQFF
TRBV6-1	TRBJ2-4	few	.	TGTGCCAGCAGTCCGACAGTAATCGGAATGGTGGCCAAAAACATTCAGTACTTC	CASSPTVIGMVAKNIQYF
TRBV6-5	TRBJ1-2	.	.	TGTGCCAGCAGCCCAAACTTGGGGGGCTACACCTTC	CASSPNLGGYTF
TRBV20-1	TRBJ1-4	many	.	TGCAGTGCTAGAGGGGACCTCCGACATGAAAAACTGTTTTTT	CSARGDLRHEKLFF
TRBV11-2	TRBJ1-1	many	.	TGTGCCAGCAGCCCCCTCTCCAGGACTGAAGCTTTCTTT	CASSPLSRTEAFF
TRBV7-3	TRBJ1-1	many	.	TGTGCCAGCAGCTTAAATCCAGGCCGGGGCACTGAAGCTTTCTTT	CASSLNPGRGTEAFF
TRBV20-1	TRBJ2-3	few	TRBD2	TGCAGTGCCCTCCGAGCGGGGGGCTCCCTTAGCACAGATACGCAGTATTTT	CSALRAGGSLSTDTQYF
TRBV6-6	TRBJ1-2	few	.	TGTGCCAGCAGTTCCACCACCTATGGCTACACCTTC	CASSSTTYGYTF
TRBV3-1	TRBJ2-3	many	TRBD2	TGTGCCAGCAGCCGACTAGCGGGGAGCACAGATACGCAGTATTTT	CASSRLAGSTDTQYF
TRBV12-3/TRBV12-4	TRBJ1-5	many	.	TGTGCCAGCAGCCTCTTCGTGGCATCGACGCCTGATAGCAATCAGCCCCAGCATTTT	CASSLFVASTPDSNQPQHF
TRBV9	TRBJ1-3	.	.	TGTGCCAGCAGCTCAAGTTCAAGGGCCTCTGGAAACACCATATATTTT	CASSSSSRASGNTIYF
TRBV6-1	TRBJ2-7	few	.	TGTGCCAGCAGTCTCCCGGCGGGACAGCCCTACGAGCAGTACTTC	CASSLPAGQPYEQYF
TRBV7-9	TRBJ1-1	.	.	TGTGCCAGCAGCTTAAGAGCAGGGAGGAGCACTGAAGCTTTCTTT	CASSLRAGRSTEAFF
TRBV7-8	TRBJ1-6	many	.	TGTGCCAGCAGCTTTTCGGCGCAGGTTAGCTCCTATAATTCACCCCTCCACTTT	CASSFSAQVSSYNSPLHF
TRBV10-3	TRBJ1-1	many	.	TGTGCCATCAGAGAGGGGTACACTGAAGCTTTCTTT	CAIREGYTEAFF
TRBV7-3	TRBJ2-1	many	TRBD2	TGTGCCAGCAGTCTAACGCGGGAGACCTACAATGAGCAGTTCTTC	CASSLTRETYNEQFF
TRBV14	TRBJ2-3	few	.	TGTGCCAGCAGCCAAGCCCGGCATACGCAGTATTTT	CASSQARHTQYF
TRBV7-9	TRBJ1-1	many	.	TGTGCCAGCAGCTCCAGGGTGCCGGGGGGAGCTTTCTTT	CASSSRVPGGAFF